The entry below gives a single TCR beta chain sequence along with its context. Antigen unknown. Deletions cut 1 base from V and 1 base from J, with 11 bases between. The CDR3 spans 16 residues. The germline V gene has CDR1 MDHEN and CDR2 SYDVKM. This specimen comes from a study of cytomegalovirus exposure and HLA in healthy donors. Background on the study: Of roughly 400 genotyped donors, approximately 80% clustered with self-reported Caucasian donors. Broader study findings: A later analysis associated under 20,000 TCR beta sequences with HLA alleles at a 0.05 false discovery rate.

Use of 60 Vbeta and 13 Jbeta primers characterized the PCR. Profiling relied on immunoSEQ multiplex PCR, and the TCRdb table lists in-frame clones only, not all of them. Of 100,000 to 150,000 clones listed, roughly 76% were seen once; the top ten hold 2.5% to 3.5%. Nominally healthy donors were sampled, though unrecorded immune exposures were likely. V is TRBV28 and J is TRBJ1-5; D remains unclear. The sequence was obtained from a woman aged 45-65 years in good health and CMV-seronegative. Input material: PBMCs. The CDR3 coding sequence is TGTGCCAGCAGTTTATCGAGGGCCCCGAGCAATCAGCCCCAGCATTTT. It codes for CASSLSRAPSNQPQHF.